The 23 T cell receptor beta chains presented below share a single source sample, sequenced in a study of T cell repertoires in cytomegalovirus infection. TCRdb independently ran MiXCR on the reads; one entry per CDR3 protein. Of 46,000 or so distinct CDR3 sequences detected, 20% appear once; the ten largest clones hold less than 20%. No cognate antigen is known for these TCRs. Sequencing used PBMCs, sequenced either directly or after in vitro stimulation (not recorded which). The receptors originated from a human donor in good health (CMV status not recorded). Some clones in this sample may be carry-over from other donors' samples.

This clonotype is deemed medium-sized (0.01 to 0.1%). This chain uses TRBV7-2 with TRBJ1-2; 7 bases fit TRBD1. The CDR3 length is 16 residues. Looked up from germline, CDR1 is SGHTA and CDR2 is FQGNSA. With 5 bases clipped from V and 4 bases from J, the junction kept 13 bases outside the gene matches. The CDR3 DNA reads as TGTGCCAGCAGCCGTACAACCGGGACAGAAGCCTATGGCTACACCTTC. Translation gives CASSRTTGTEAYGYTF.

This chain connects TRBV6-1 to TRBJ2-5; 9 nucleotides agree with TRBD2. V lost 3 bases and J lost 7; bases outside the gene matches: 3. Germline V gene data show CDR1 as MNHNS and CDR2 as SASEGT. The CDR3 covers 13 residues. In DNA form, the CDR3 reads TGTGCCAGCAGTGATCTAGCGGGGTGGACCCAGTACTTC. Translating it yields CASSDLAGWTQYF.

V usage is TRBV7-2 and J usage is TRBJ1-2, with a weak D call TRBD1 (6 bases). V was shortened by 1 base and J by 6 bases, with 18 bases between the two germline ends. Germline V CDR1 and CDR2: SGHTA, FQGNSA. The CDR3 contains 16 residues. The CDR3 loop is CASSLVEGVQGNGYTF. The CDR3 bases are TGTGCCAGCAGCTTAGTGGAGGGTGTACAGGGTAATGGCTACACCTTC.

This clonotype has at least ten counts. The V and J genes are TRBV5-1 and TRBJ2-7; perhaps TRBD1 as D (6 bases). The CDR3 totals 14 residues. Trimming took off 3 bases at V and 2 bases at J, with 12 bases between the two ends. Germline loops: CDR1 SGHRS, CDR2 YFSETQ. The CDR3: CASSSDSVAYEQYF. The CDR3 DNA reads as TGCGCCAGCAGCTCGGACAGTGTAGCCTACGAGCAGTACTTC.

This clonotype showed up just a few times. The CDR3 protein is CASSPAGTGHTGELFF. CDR3 in DNA: TGCGCCAGCAGCCCAGCCGGGACAGGGCACACCGGGGAGCTGTTTTTT. This chain connects TRBV5-1 to TRBJ2-2; TRBD1 matches 9 bases. With V trimmed by 4 bases and J by 3 bases, 7 bases remained unmatched. Germline CDR1 is SGHRS and CDR2 is YFSETQ. The CDR3 loop spans 16 amino acids.

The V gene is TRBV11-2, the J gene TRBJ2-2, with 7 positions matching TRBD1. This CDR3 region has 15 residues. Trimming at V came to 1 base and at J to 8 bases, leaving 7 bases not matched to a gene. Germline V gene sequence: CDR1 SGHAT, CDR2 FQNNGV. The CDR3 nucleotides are TGTGCCAGCAGCTTAGGGTTTGGGACAGATGGGGAGCTGTTTTTT. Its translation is CASSLGFGTDGELFF.

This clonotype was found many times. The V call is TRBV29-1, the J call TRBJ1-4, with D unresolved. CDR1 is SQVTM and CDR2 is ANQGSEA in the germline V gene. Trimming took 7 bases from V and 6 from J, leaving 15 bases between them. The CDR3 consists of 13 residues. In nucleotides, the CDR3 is TGCAGCGCCCCCGGGCCGAGTGATGAAAAACTGTTTTTT. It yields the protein CSAPGPSDEKLFF. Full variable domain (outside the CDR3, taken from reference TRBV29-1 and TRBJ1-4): SAVISQKPSRDICQRGTSLTIQCQVDSQVTMMFWYRQQPGQSLTLIATANQGSEATYESGFVIDKFPISRPNLTFSTLTVSNMSPEDSSIYLCSAPGPSDEKLFFGSGTQLSVL.

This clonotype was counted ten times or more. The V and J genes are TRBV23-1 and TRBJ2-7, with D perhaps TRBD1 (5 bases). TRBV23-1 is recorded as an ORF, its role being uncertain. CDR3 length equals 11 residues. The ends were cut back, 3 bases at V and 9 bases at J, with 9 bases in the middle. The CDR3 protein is CASSHAQGQYF. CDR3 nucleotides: TGCGCCAGCAGTCACGCCCAGGGGCAGTACTTC.

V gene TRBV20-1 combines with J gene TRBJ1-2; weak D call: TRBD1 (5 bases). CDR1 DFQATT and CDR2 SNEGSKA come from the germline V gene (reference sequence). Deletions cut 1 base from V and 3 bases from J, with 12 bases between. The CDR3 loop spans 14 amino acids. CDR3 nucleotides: TGCAGTGCTAGAGGGGCAGGGCTCGACTATGGCTACACCTTC. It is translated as CSARGAGLDYGYTF.

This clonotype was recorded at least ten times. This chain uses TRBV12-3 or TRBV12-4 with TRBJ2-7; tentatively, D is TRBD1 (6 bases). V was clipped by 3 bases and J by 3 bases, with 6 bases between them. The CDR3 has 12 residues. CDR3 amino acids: CASSLTGYEQYF. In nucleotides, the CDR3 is TGTGCCAGCAGTTTGACAGGCTACGAGCAGTACTTC.

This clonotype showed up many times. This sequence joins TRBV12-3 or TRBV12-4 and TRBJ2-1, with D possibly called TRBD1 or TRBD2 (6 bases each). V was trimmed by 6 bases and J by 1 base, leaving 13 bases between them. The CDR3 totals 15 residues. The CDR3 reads CASSPTGASYNEQFF. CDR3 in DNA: TGTGCCAGCAGCCCCACGGGGGCGTCCTACAATGAGCAGTTCTTC.

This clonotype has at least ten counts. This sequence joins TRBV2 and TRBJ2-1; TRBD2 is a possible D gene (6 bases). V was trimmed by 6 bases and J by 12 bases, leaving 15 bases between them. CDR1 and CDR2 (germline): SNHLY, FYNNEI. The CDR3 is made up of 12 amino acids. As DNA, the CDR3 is TGTGCCAGCAGCGGACTCGGGGGAGCGCAGTTCTTC. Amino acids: CASSGLGGAQFF.

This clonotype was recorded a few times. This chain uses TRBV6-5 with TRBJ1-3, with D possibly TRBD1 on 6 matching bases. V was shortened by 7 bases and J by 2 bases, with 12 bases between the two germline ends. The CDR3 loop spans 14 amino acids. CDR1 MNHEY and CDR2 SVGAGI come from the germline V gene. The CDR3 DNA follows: TGTGCCAGCACCGTAGGGGGTCCTGGAAACACCATATATTTT. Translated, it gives CASTVGGPGNTIYF.

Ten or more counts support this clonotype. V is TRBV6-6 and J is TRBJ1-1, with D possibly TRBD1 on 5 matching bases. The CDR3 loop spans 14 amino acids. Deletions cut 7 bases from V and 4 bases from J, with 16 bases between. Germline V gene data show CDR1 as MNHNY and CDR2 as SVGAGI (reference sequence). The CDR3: CASNPRGGITEAFF. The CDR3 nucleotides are TGTGCCAGCAACCCTCGCGGGGGGATCACTGAAGCTTTCTTT.

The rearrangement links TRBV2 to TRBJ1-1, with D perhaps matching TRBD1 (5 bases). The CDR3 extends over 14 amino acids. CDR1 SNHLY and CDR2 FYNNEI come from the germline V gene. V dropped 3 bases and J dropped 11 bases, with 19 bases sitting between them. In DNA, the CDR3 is TGTGCCAGCAGTGATCCCCAAGGGGATTCGGTTGCTTTCTTT. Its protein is CASSDPQGDSVAFF. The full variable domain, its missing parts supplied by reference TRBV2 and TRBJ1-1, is EPEVTQTPSHQVTQMGQEVILRCVPISNHLYFYWYRQILGQKVEFLVSFYNNEISEKSEIFDDQFSVERPDGSNFTLKIRSTKLEDSAMYFCASSDPQGDSVAFFGQGTRLTVV.

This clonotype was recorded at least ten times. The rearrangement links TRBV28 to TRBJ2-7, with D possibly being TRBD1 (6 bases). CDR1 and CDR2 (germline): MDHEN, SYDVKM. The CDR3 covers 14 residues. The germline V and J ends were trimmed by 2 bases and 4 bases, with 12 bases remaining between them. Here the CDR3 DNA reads TGTGCCAGCAGTTTAGTTCTCCAGGGGTACGAGCAGTACTTC. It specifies CASSLVLQGYEQYF. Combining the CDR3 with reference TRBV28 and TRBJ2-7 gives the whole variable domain DVKVTQSSRYLVKRTGEKVFLECVQDMDHENMFWYRQDPGLGLRLIYFSYDVKMKEKGDIPEGYSVSREKKERFSLILESASTNQTSMYLCASSLVLQGYEQYFGPGTRLTVT.

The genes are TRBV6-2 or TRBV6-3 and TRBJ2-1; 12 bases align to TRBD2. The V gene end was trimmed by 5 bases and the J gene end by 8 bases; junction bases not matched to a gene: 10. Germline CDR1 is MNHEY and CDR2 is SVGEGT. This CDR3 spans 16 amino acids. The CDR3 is CASSRLPGLAGDEQFF. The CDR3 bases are TGTGCCAGCAGTAGACTTCCGGGACTAGCGGGCGATGAGCAGTTCTTC.

CDR3 in DNA: TGCGCCAGCAGCAGGTCAGCGGTCAGCTCCTACAATGAGCAGTTCTTC. As protein: CASSRSAVSSYNEQFF. The chain has TRBV5-1 and TRBJ2-1; possible D gene TRBD2, 5 bases. The CDR3 extends over 16 amino acids. Germline CDR1 and CDR2: SGHRS and YFSETQ. Trimming took off 4 bases at V and 0 bases at J, with 14 bases between the two ends.

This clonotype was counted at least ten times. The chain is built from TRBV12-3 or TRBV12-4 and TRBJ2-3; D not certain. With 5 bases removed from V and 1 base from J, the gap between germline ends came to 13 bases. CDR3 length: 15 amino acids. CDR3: CASSAQSRGTDTQYF. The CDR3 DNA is TGTGCCAGCAGTGCCCAGAGTCGTGGCACAGATACGCAGTATTTT.

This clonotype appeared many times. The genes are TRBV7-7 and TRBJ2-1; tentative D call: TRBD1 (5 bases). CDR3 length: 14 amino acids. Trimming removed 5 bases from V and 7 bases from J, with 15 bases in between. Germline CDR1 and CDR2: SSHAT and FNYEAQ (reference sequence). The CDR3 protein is CASSADIEENEQFF. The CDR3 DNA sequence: TGTGCCAGCAGCGCGGACATCGAGGAGAATGAGCAGTTCTTC.

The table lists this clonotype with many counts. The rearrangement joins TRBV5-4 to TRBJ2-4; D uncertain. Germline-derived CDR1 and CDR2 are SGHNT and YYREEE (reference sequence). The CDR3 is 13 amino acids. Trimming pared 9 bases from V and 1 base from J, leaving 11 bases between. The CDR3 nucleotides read TGTGCCACCTCCCTTGGGGCCAAAAACATTCAGTACTTC. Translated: CATSLGAKNIQYF.

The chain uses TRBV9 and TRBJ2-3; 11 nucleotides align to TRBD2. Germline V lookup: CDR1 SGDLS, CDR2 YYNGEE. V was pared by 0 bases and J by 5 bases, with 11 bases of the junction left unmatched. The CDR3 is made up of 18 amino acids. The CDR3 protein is CASSVDGYSGRALDTQYF. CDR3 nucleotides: TGTGCCAGCAGCGTAGACGGCTATAGCGGGAGGGCCTTAGATACGCAGTATTTT.

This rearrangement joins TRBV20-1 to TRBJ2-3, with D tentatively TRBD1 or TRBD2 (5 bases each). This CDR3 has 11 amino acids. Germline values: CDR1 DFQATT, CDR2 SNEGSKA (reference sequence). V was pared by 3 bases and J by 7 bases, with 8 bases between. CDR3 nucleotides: TGCAGTGCTAGGGGGGTGAATACGCAGTATTTT. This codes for CSARGVNTQYF.